A single sample gave rise to the 6 T cell receptor beta chains below, sequenced in a study of Graves' ophthalmopathy and Graves' hyperthyroidism. Transcripts of RNA were the source for amplifying TCR beta CDR3 regions. The first-round RT-PCR employed HTBI primers together with the Qiagen OneStep RT-PCR kit. A multiplex PCR was then performed as the second round. TCRdb passed the multiplex PCR reads through MiXCR, listing each CDR3 protein once. Among 150,000 to 200,000 distinct CDR3 sequences listed, about 40% were seen once. Material: peripheral blood. Every receptor here comes from a woman aged 40 to 50 with Graves' ophthalmopathy.

This clonotype was seen repeatedly, ten times or more. V usage is TRBV12-3 or TRBV12-4 and J usage is TRBJ1-5, with D unresolved. The CDR3 is 15 residues long. Deletions cut 0 bases from V and 3 bases from J, with 9 bases between. CDR3 loop: CASSLAAGINQPQHF. The CDR3, as DNA: TGTGCCAGCAGTTTAGCTGCAGGAATCAATCAGCCCCAGCATTTT.

This clonotype has ten or more counts. The chain employs TRBV7-6 and TRBJ1-1; weak D call: TRBD1 (5 bases). Germline loops: CDR1 SGHVS, CDR2 FNYEAQ. The CDR3 runs to 15 residues. V gave up 5 bases and J gave up 0 bases, with 13 bases separating them. CDR3 in DNA: TGTGCCAGCAGCCCCCGACAGAACATGAACACTGAAGCTTTCTTT. Translating it yields CASSPRQNMNTEAFF.

This clonotype was seen ten or more times. This rearrangement joins TRBV7-3 to TRBJ1-5; no clear D gene. The CDR3 is 17 amino acids. The germline V and J ends were trimmed by 2 bases and 0 bases, with 14 bases remaining between them. Germline CDR1 SGHTA, CDR2 FQGTGA. The chain's CDR3 is CASSLDGRYYSNQPQHF. Written as DNA, the CDR3 is TGTGCCAGCAGCTTAGACGGGCGCTATTATAGCAATCAGCCCCAGCATTTT.

This clonotype was detected ten times or more. The chain couples TRBV12-3 or TRBV12-4 to TRBJ2-5; TRBD1 or TRBD2 may be the D gene (6 bases each). V dropped 3 bases and J dropped 0 bases, with 11 bases sitting between them. The CDR3 consists of 15 residues. The CDR3 loop is CASSFERGDQETQYF. The DNA for the CDR3 is TGTGCCAGCAGTTTCGAGAGGGGGGACCAAGAGACCCAGTACTTC.

The chain combines TRBV7-8 with TRBJ2-5; 7 bases align to TRBD2. CDR3 length equals 15 residues. Germline-derived CDR1 and CDR2 are SGHVS and FQNEAQ. With 5 bases clipped from V and 2 bases from J, the junction kept 8 bases outside the gene matches. In DNA, the CDR3 is TGTGCCAGCAGCACCACCCCGGGACTACAAGAGACCCAGTACTTC. Its protein product is CASSTTPGLQETQYF.

This clonotype was counted once. Here the CDR3 DNA reads TGTGCCAGCACCGAACAGGGGGCTGGCAATCAGCCCCAGCATTTT. Protein: CASTEQGAGNQPQHF. The rearrangement joins TRBV12-3 or TRBV12-4 to TRBJ1-5, with 9 bases lining up with TRBD1. The CDR3 contains 15 residues. The V and J ends lost 7 bases and 2 bases, in that order; junction bases with no gene match: 6.